These T cell receptor beta chains were read from a single sample in a study of OX40 agonist ivuxolimab in advanced cancers. Sequencing was performed with immunoSEQ multiplex PCR; in TCRdb, only in-frame clones are kept and a portion is missing. The sample holds fewer than 65,000 clones, approximately 90% seen once. The sample in question was CD4+ or CD8+ T cells sorted from blood, obtained in a trial of the OX40 agonist ivuxolimab. The receptor source for this set is an adult with an advanced solid tumor such as melanoma, head and neck, liver or kidney cancer. CDR3s include the opening cysteine and the closing phenylalanine or tryptophan.

15	TRBV28	CASSLGLAAYNEQFF
12	TRBV19	CASTIAGGTIYF
15	TRBV9	CASSVAAGGPYEQYF
13	TRBV6-5	CASRPSGTGELFF
13	TRBV6-5	CASSWDRGYEQYF
14	TRBV4-2	CASTPPGFNTEAFF
13	TRBV7-9	CASREPANYGYTF
15	TRBV27	CASSLSRGLFYGYTF
18	TRBV13	CASSPTKISGLFGNTIYF
14	TRBV4-1	CASSQVEVGNTIYF
12	TRBV12-2	CAKNTPTYEQYF
12	TRBV29-1	CSVQVEGNTIYF
15	TRBV28	CASSFGTGVADTQYF
16	TRBV27	CASSSIGAWPQETQYF
15	TRBV27	CASSFWDRANSPLHF
13	TRBV27	CASSFQGALGYTF
14	TRBV27	CASSQGQVQETQYF
14	TRBV6-6	CASSSGQGETPLHF
16	TRBV13	CASSLGTTGLEETQYF
14	TRBV2	CASSEGQANYGYTF
12	TRBV5-4	CASSLGPNEQFF
14	TRBV5-8	CASSWGGTKETQYF